This T cell receptor (beta chain) was recorded in a study of blood T cell repertoires in COVID-19. Method: immunoSEQ multiplex PCR; TCRdb's copy keeps in-frame clones and lacks some. The data show roughly 130,000 clones, roughly 80% seen once. This CDR3 contains 15 residues. Trimming removed 0 bases from V and 2 bases from J, with 8 bases in between. CDR1 and CDR2 (germline): PRHDT, FYEKMQ (reference sequence). The receptor was isolated from a man aged 50 or older with acute or convalescent COVID-19. This rearrangement joins TRBV13 to TRBJ2-1, with D possibly TRBD1 on 5 matching bases. The specimen was peripheral blood. The CDR3 region is CASSLGQGPYNEQFF. CDR3 DNA sequence: TGTGCCAGCAGCTTAGGGCAGGGTCCCTACAATGAGCAGTTCTTC.